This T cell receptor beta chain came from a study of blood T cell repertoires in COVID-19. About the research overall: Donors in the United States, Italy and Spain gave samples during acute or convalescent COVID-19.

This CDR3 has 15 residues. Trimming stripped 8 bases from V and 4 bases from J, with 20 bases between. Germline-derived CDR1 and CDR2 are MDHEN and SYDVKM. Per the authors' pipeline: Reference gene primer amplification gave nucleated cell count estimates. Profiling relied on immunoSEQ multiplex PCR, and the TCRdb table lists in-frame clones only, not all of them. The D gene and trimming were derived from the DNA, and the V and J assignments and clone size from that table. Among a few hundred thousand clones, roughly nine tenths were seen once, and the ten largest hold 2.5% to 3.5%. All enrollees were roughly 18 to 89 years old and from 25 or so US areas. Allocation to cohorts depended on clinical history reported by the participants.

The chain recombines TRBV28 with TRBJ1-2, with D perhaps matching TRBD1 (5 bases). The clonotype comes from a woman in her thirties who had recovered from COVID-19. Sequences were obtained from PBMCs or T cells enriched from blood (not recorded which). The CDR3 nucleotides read TGTGCCAGCTCACCGGGACTACCAATCCTCTATGGCTACACCTTC. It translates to CASSPGLPILYGYTF.